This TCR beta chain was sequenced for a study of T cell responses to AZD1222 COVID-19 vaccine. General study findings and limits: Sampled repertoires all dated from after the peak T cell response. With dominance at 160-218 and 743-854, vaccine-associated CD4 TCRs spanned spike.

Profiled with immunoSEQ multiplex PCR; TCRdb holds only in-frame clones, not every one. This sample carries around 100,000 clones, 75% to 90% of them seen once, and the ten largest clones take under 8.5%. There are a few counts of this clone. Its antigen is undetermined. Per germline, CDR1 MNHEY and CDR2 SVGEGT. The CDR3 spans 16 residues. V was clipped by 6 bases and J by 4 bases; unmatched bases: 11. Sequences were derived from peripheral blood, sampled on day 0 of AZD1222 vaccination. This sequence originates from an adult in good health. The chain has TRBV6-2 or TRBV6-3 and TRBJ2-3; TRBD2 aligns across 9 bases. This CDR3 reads CASSRGGGRAADTQYF. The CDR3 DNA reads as TGTGCCAGCAGCCGGGGCGGCGGGAGGGCCGCAGATACGCAGTATTTT.